A selection of T cell receptor beta chains follows, all from one sample in a study of control samples from healthy donors and cancer patients. The method was immunoSEQ multiplex PCR; TCRdb's version includes in-frame clones alone and lacks a portion of them. The table records some 120,000 clones, about 91% of them present only once. Sequencing used blood. The receptors derive from a man between 18 and 35 years old in good health. CDR3s include the opening cysteine and the closing phenylalanine or tryptophan. A D gene is named only where the DNA matches it firmly. Clone sizes are given selectively: once, few, many, or a class where the clone is expanded.

v_call	clone_size	d_call	cdr3_length	j_call	cdr3_nt	cdr3_aa
TRBV5-1	.	.	12	TRBJ2-7	TGCGCCAGCAGCTTGGGGGGCCACGAGCAGTACTTC	CASSLGGHEQYF
TRBV5-1	.	TRBD2	16	TRBJ2-3	TGCGCCAGCAGCTTGGGGACTAGCGGGGGGGCAGATACGCAGTATTTT	CASSLGTSGGADTQYF
TRBV5-1	.	.	13	TRBJ1-4	TGCGCCAGCAGCCTCGGACAGTATGAAAAACTGTTTTTT	CASSLGQYEKLFF
TRBV6-5	.	.	14	TRBJ2-7	TGTGCCAGCAGTTATGGGGGGGCGAACTACGAGCAGTACTTC	CASSYGGANYEQYF
TRBV24-1	.	.	13	TRBJ2-7	TGTGCCACCAGTGTCGGGGTCTCCTACGAGCAGTACTTC	CATSVGVSYEQYF
TRBV7-2	.	.	13	TRBJ2-4	TGTGCCAGCAGCTTTTTATATTCAACCATTCAGTACTTC	CASSFLYSTIQYF
TRBV7-9	once	.	15	TRBJ2-5	TGTGCCAGCAGCTTCCCTCAGGGGTACCAAGAGACCCAGTACTTC	CASSFPQGYQETQYF
TRBV12-3/TRBV12-4	.	.	13	TRBJ2-1	TGTGCCAGCAGTTTAGGGAGGTCCAGGGAGCAGTTCTTC	CASSLGRSREQFF
TRBV7-3	medium-sized	TRBD1	17	TRBJ1-6	TGTGCCAGCAGCTTAGGAACCCCGGGACAGGGCTCTTCACCCCTCCACTTT	CASSLGTPGQGSSPLHF
TRBV9	.	.	14	TRBJ2-2	TGTGCCAGCAGCGGACTTTCCAACACCGGGGAGCTGTTTTTT	CASSGLSNTGELFF
TRBV20-1	.	TRBD1	14	TRBJ2-7	TGCAGTGCTAGTCAGGGACAGGGGGCCTACGAGCAGTACTTC	CSASQGQGAYEQYF
TRBV6-1	few	.	15	TRBJ1-5	TGTGCCAGCAGTGAATTCGAGGGTAGCAATCAGCCCCAGCATTTT	CASSEFEGSNQPQHF
TRBV29-1	.	.	13	TRBJ1-2	TGCAGCGTTGAAGGAACGGGGTACTATGGCTACACCTTC	CSVEGTGYYGYTF
TRBV11-2	.	.	18	TRBJ1-2	TGTGCCAGCAGCTTTGGTGTACAGGTCATAGGTTTTAACTATGGCTACACCTTC	CASSFGVQVIGFNYGYTF
TRBV13	.	.	17	TRBJ2-3	TGTGCCAGCAGCTCCGAAGCGAGGGGGGTGAGCACAGATACGCAGTATTTT	CASSSEARGVSTDTQYF
TRBV27	.	TRBD1	15	TRBJ1-5	TGTGCCAGCTGGAAAGGGACAGGGATAAATCAGCCCCAGCATTTT	CASWKGTGINQPQHF
TRBV5-5	once	.	17	TRBJ1-2	TGTGCCAGCAGCTTGGGCGGTGGTCGACCCTTTAACTATGGCTACACCTTC	CASSLGGGRPFNYGYTF
TRBV2	.	TRBD1	13	TRBJ1-1	TGTGCCAGCCTGGACAGGGGTGACACTGAAGCTTTCTTT	CASLDRGDTEAFF
TRBV5-1	.	.	13	TRBJ1-4	TGCGCCAGCAGGGAAGGACGGAATGAAAAACTGTTTTTT	CASREGRNEKLFF
TRBV7-2	.	TRBD1	14	TRBJ1-5	TGTGCCAGCTTAGGGGCAGGGGGGACTCAGCCCCAGCATTTT	CASLGAGGTQPQHF
TRBV28	.	.	15	TRBJ1-3	TGTGCCAGCAGTTTATGGGCCAACTCTGGAAACACCATATATTTT	CASSLWANSGNTIYF
TRBV6-6	.	TRBD1	13	TRBJ2-7	TGTGCCAGCAGACAGACACAGGGGCACGAGCAGTACTTC	CASRQTQGHEQYF
TRBV29-1	.	TRBD1	14	TRBJ1-1	TGCAGCGTTGAAGAGGGACAGGGGGGAACTGAAGCTTTCTTT	CSVEEGQGGTEAFF
TRBV6-6	.	.	15	TRBJ1-5	TGTGCCAGCAGTAACCTCGGGGGCGGGAATCAGCCCCAGCATTTT	CASSNLGGGNQPQHF
TRBV11-2	.	.	16	TRBJ1-6	TGTGCCAGCAGCCCGGACAGCATAACCTATAATTCACCCCTCCACTTT	CASSPDSITYNSPLHF
TRBV12-5	.	.	15	TRBJ1-1	TGTGCTAGTGGTTTGGTAGGGGGGGGTTCCCCTGAAGCTTTCTTT	CASGLVGGGSPEAFF
TRBV6-1	.	TRBD2	15	TRBJ2-5	TGTGCCAGCAGTGAAGTCCCGGGGGGACAAGAGACCCAGTACTTC	CASSEVPGGQETQYF
TRBV18	.	.	14	TRBJ1-1	TGTGCCAGCTCACCATCCGCCTCCGAGGGTGAAGCTTTCTTT	CASSPSASEGEAFF
TRBV18	.	TRBD1	14	TRBJ1-1	TGTGCCAGCTCACCACAGGGGGCTAGAACTGAAGCTTTCTTT	CASSPQGARTEAFF
TRBV2	.	TRBD2	15	TRBJ2-1	TGTGCCAGCAGTGGGACTAGCGGGGGGGCTAATGAGCAGTTCTTC	CASSGTSGGANEQFF
TRBV11-2	few	.	16	TRBJ1-2	TGTGCCAGCAGCTTAGTTCCCCGCAGTCCTAACTATGGCTACACCTTC	CASSLVPRSPNYGYTF
TRBV5-6	.	TRBD1	15	TRBJ1-6	TGTGCCAGCAGCTTCGGGACAGGGGACAATTCACCCCTCCACTTT	CASSFGTGDNSPLHF
TRBV10-3	.	TRBD1	14	TRBJ1-2	TGTGCCATCACCCCGGGACAGGGGACCTATGGCTACACCTTC	CAITPGQGTYGYTF
TRBV27	.	.	12	TRBJ2-7	TGTGCCAGCAGTGACAGCTCCTACGAGCAGTACTTC	CASSDSSYEQYF
TRBV10-3	.	.	16	TRBJ1-2	TGTGCCATCAGTGCCTGGGTTGGGGTAACTGGCTATGGCTACACCTTC	CAISAWVGVTGYGYTF
TRBV6-6	once	TRBD1	14	TRBJ2-7	TGTGCCAGCAGCAGCCACAGGGGTACCTACGAGCAGTACTTC	CASSSHRGTYEQYF
TRBV5-4	.	.	15	TRBJ2-5	TGTGCCAGCAGCTTGGGCTCCGCGACAGAAGAGACCCAGTACTTC	CASSLGSATEETQYF
TRBV7-9	.	TRBD2	17	TRBJ2-7	TGTGCCAGCAGCTTTAGCGGGACCCCCAGTGGGTTCTACGAGCAGTACTTC	CASSFSGTPSGFYEQYF
TRBV5-1	.	TRBD2	15	TRBJ2-7	TGCGCCAGCAGCCACGGGACTAGCGACACCTACGAGCAGTACTTC	CASSHGTSDTYEQYF
TRBV5-1	.	TRBD1	15	TRBJ1-2	TGCGCCAGCAGCTTGGGCCCCGGGACAGGATATGGCTACACCTTC	CASSLGPGTGYGYTF
TRBV12-5	.	.	14	TRBJ2-1	TGTGCTAGTGGCTCCACCTCATCCTACAATGAGCAGTTCTTC	CASGSTSSYNEQFF